This T cell receptor (beta chain) was sequenced in a study of graft-versus-host responses after intestinal transplantation (dated by TCRdb to 2020 to 2023). Turning to the overall study: Recipients received multivisceral, liver-intestinal, or isolated intestinal transplants. Every recipient was given anti-thymocyte globulin induction, followed by around three years of maintenance tacrolimus and steroids. After intestinal transplantation, graft-versus-host and host-versus-graft alloreactive T cell clones were followed in the graft, circulation and bone marrow using bulk TCR-beta CDR3 sequencing. A peak of at least 4% donor T cells among recipient peripheral blood mononuclear cells was the definition used for donor T cell macrochimerism. To identify alloreactive clones, pre-transplant mixed lymphocyte reaction products were sequenced and compared with unstimulated pre-transplant donor and recipient T cells. Of the approximately 25 intestinal transplant recipients enrolled in the cohort, one of whom was a retransplant, 3 patients without pretransplant specimens were excluded. Rather than going through the commercial service, samples from a few later patients were sequenced in-house on an Illumina MiSeq and processed with MiXCR. Summary of the overall study and its limitations: Conclusions were limited by the relatively low number and heterogeneity of intestinal transplant patients. GvH clones turned up in recipient bone marrow, with some appearing earlier in ileal mucosa or blood, a pattern consistent with an intestinal mucosal origin. Peak levels of circulating GvH clones were associated with declines in HvG clones early after transplant. High GvH to HvG T cell clonal ratios were observed in the allografts of patients with donor T cell macrochimerism.

For this clone: No quality values exist for individual bases; no much larger clone is one base distant.

To prepare the library, the immunoSEQ multiplex PCR assay was applied. For most patients, genomic DNA was isolated using the Qiagen DNeasy Blood and Tissue Kit and was shipped frozen to Adaptive Biotechnologies for TCR sequencing. Adaptive Biotechnologies carried out high-throughput TCR-beta CDR3 sequencing of genomic DNA for most patients. In the original analysis: TCR sequencing data for roughly 17 patients were retrieved from Adaptive's ImmunoSEQ software; a few other patients were processed with MiXCR and VDJtools. CD4 versus CD8 sorting errors were corrected by removing sequences found in both subsets at a frequency ratio below 5:1. Because the origin of CDR3 nucleotide sequences shared between donor and recipient could not be assigned, those sequences were removed. Alloreactive clones required at least 2-fold expansion over unstimulated cells and minimum CFSE-low frequency of 0.002% (template counts) or 0.001% (read counts). Clones detected in sequenced pre-transplant spleen, lymph node, or MLR CFSE-low populations of the donor or recipient were defined as mappable. The cumulative frequency of alloreactive clones was calculated as a percentage of all sequences, weighted by copy number. The clones in this table, taken by TCRdb from immuneACCESS, are in-frame only. Not every clone is retained; where verified, under half of the shortfall comes from an unresolved V gene, and the cause of the rest is unknown. That table is the source of V, J and clone size, and D and trimming were worked out from the DNA. The sample yields tens of thousands of clones; over 35% were counted once. The ten largest clones represent over 1.3% of the sample.

V is trimmed back by 2 bases and J by 6 bases, and the junction contains 9 bases that no gene match accounts for. CDR1 MNHEY and CDR2 SMNVEV are derived from the germline V gene (reference sequence). The CDR3 covers 15 residues, taking in both the cysteine and the phenylalanine. Only the CDR3 portion is preserved as DNA: 45 bases, with reading frame beginning at the first base. The label giving this sample's time point can be read as: cells obtained before transplantation from donor or recipient. In the mixed lymphocyte reactions, about 200,000 CFSE-labeled pre-transplant responders were plated with about 200,000 irradiated violet-dye-labeled stimulators and cultured for 5 to 6 days. Proliferating CD3+CD4+CFSE-low and CD3+CD8+CFSE-low responder cells were FACS-sorted on a BD Influx sorter after the mixed lymphocyte reaction.

The TCR was taken from a human patient who was an organ donor for intestinal transplantation. The sample here was alloreactive CD8+ T cells from a mixed lymphocyte reaction culture, taken before transplantation. This sample's cell subset or site label indicates: CFSE-low proliferating T cells sorted from roughly six-day pre-transplant mixed lymphocyte reaction (GvH or HvG direction). This sequence uses TRBV27 and TRBJ2-7, with 8 central nucleotides matching TRBD1. This receptor has the CDR3 CASSLSVGTGGEQYF. The nucleotides are TGTGCCAGCAGTTTAAGTGTCGGAACAGGGGGCGAGCAGTACTTC.